This entry concerns a single TCR beta chain. The antigen remains undetermined. These data belong to a study of siplizumab effects on memory and regulatory T cells. General study findings and limits: Naive or memory phenotype assignment was not possible for roughly 75-96% of proliferating CD4+ or CD8+ clones. Proliferating Tregs' suppressive function in siplizumab cultures went unconfirmed.

From germline, CDR1 is MNHEY and CDR2 SMNVEV (reference sequence). The CDR3 has 16 amino acids. With V trimmed by 4 bases and J by 4 bases, 9 bases remained unmatched. Sequencing was performed with immunoSEQ multiplex PCR; in TCRdb, only in-frame clones are kept and a portion is missing. This repertoire shows approximately 100,000 clones, 91% found once; its top ten account for roughly 2.7%. V is TRBV27 and J is TRBJ2-5; TRBD2 aligns across 10 bases. What was sequenced was CD4+ T cells sorted from blood. This sequence was found in a human donor in good health. Some clones in this sample may be carry-over from other donors' samples. CDR3 in DNA: TGTGCCAGCAGTTCCCATCTAGCGGGAGTGTCAGAGACCCAGTACTTC. Translated: CASSSHLAGVSETQYF.